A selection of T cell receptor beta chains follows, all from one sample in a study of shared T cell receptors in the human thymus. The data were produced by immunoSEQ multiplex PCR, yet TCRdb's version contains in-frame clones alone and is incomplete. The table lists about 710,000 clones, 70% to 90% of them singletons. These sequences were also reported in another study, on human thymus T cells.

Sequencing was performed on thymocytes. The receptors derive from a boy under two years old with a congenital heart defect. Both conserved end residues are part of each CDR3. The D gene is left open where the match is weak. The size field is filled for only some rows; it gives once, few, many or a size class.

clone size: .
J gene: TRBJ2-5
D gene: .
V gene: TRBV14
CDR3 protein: CASSQVTARFRETQYF
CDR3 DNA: TGTGCCAGCAGCCAAGTAACGGCCAGGTTTAGGGAGACCCAGTACTTC

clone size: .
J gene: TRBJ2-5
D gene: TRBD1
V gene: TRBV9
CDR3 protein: CASSPRTGTERGQYF
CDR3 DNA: TGTGCCAGCAGCCCCCGGACAGGGACCGAAAGGGGCCAGTACTTC

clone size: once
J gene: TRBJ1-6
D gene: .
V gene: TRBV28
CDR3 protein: CASSFDLDSNSPLHF
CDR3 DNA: TGTGCCAGCAGTTTTGACCTGGACAGCAATTCACCCCTCCACTTT

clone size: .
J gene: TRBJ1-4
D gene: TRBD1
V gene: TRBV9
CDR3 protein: CASSIRDRGHEKLFF
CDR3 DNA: TGTGCCAGCAGCATCCGGGACAGGGGCCATGAAAAACTGTTTTTT

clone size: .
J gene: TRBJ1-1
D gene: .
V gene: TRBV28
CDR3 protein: CASSTNEVITEAFF
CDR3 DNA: TGTGCCAGCAGTACTAACGAGGTTATCACTGAAGCTTTCTTT

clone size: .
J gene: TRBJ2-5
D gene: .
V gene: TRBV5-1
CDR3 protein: CASSERQLGFQETQYF
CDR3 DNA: TGCGCCAGCAGCGAACGACAGCTGGGGTTCCAAGAGACCCAGTACTTC

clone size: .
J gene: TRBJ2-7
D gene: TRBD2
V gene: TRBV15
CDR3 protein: CATSREARTSGDEQYF
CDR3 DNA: TGTGCCACCAGCAGAGAAGCGCGGACTAGCGGGGACGAGCAGTACTTC

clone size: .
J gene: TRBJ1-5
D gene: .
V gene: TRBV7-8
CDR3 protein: CASSLRQGRNNQPQHF
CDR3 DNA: TGTGCCAGCAGCCTACGTCAGGGTAGGAACAATCAGCCCCAGCATTTT

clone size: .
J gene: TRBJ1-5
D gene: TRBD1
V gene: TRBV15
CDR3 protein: CATSLGDREDQPQHF
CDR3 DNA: TGTGCCACCAGCCTGGGGGACAGGGAGGATCAGCCCCAGCATTTT

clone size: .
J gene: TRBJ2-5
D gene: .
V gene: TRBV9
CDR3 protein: CASSVERGGETQYF
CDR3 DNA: TGTGCCAGCAGCGTAGAGAGAGGGGGAGAGACCCAGTACTTC

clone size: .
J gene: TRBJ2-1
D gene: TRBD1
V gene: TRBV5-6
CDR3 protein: CASSLRSDRGDEQFF
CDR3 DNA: TGTGCCAGCAGCTTGCGTTCGGACAGGGGGGATGAGCAGTTCTTC

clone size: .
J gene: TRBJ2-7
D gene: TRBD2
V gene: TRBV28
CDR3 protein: CASSRNLLAGGSYEQYF
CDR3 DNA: TGTGCCAGCAGCCGCAACCTCCTAGCGGGAGGGTCCTACGAGCAGTACTTC

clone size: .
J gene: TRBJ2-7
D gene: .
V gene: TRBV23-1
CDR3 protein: CASTRDRLGYEQYF
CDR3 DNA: TGCGCCAGCACCCGAGACAGGCTAGGCTACGAGCAGTACTTC

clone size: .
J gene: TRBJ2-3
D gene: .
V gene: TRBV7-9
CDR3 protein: CASSSIRETTDTQYF
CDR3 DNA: TGTGCCAGCAGCAGCATTCGGGAGACGACAGATACGCAGTATTTT

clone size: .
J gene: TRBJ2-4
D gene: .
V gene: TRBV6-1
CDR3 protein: CASSEGFRPAKNIQYF
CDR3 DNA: TGTGCCAGCAGTGAGGGCTTTAGACCAGCCAAAAACATTCAGTACTTC

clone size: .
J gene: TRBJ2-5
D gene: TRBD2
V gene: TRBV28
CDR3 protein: CASSPGLAGGRETQYF
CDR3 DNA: TGTGCCAGCAGCCCGGGACTAGCGGGAGGGCGTGAGACCCAGTACTTC

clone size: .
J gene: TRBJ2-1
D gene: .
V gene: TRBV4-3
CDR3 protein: CASSQELGQTNNEQFF
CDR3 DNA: TGCGCCAGCAGCCAAGAATTAGGACAGACTAACAATGAGCAGTTCTTC

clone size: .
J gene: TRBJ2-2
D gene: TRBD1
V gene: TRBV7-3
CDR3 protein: CASSETGTGFTGELFF
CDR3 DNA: TGTGCCAGCAGTGAAACCGGGACAGGTTTCACCGGGGAGCTGTTTTTT

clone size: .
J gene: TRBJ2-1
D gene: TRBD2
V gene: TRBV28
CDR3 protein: CASLSRRRGGEQFF
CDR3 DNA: TGTGCCAGCCTAAGCCGGAGGCGGGGGGGTGAGCAGTTCTTC

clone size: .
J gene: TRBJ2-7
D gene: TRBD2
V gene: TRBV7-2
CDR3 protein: CASSFGAGGPGEQYF
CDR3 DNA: TGTGCCAGCAGCTTCGGGGCGGGAGGGCCGGGTGAGCAGTACTTC

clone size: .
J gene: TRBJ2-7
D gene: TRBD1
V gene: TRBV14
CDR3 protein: CASSLGQRYEQYF
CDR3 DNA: TGTGCCAGCAGCCTGGGACAGCGCTACGAGCAGTACTTC

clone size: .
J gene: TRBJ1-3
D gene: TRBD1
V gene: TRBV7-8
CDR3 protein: CASSSLTGGAGNTIYF
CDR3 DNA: TGTGCCAGCAGCTCCTTGACAGGGGGCGCGGGAAACACCATATATTTT

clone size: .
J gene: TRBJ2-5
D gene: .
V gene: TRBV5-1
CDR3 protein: CASSLSPGMVETQYF
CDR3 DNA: TGCGCCAGCAGCTTGTCACCAGGGATGGTGGAGACCCAGTACTTC

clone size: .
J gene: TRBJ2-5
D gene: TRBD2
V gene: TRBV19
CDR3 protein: CASSILAGGETQYF
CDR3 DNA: TGTGCCAGTAGTATACTAGCGGGAGGTGAGACCCAGTACTTC

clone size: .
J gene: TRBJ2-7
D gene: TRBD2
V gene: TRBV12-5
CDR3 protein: CASGSASGRCRTYEQYF
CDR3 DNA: TGTGCTAGTGGTTCGGCTAGCGGGAGATGTAGGACCTACGAGCAGTACTTC

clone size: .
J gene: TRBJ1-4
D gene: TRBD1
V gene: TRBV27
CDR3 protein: CASSPSLGQRPNEKLFF
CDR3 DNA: TGTGCCAGCAGTCCCTCGCTGGGACAGAGGCCGAATGAAAAACTGTTTTTT

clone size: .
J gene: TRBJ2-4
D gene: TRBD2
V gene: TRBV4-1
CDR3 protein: CASSQDTSDFDLAKNIQYF
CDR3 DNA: TGCGCCAGCAGCCAAGATACTAGCGATTTTGATCTAGCCAAAAACATTCAGTACTTC

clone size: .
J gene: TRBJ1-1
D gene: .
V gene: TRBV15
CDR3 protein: CATSRGQHTLMNTEAFF
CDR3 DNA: TGTGCCACCAGCAGAGGACAGCACACCTTAATGAACACTGAAGCTTTCTTT

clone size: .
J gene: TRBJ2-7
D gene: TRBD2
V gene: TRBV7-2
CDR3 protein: CASSLARKTSGGPSYEQYF
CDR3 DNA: TGTGCCAGCAGCTTAGCCCGGAAGACTAGCGGGGGGCCGTCCTACGAGCAGTACTTC

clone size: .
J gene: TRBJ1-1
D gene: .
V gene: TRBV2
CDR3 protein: CASIPERLKNTEAFF
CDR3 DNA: TGTGCCAGCATTCCCGAACGACTTAAGAACACTGAAGCTTTCTTT

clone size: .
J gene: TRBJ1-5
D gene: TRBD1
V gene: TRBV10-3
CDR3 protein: CAISEGGTGAQPQHF
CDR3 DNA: TGTGCCATCAGTGAAGGGGGGACAGGCGCTCAGCCCCAGCATTTT

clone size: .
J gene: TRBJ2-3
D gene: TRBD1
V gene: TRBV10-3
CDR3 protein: CAISGWTGGSWDTQYF
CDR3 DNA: TGTGCCATCAGTGGTTGGACAGGGGGCTCGTGGGATACGCAGTATTTT

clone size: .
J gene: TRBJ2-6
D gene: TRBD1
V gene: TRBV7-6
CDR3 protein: CASSSQTGGTNSGANVLTF
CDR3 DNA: TGTGCCAGCAGCTCCCAGACAGGGGGAACTAACTCTGGGGCCAACGTCCTGACTTTC

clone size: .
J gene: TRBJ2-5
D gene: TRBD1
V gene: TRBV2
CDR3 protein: CASSEEGTGRETQYF
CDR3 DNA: TGTGCCAGCAGTGAAGAGGGGACAGGGAGAGAGACCCAGTACTTC

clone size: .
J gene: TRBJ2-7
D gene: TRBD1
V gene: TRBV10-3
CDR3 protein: CAISEHSRGSIYEQYF
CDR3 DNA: TGTGCCATCAGTGAACACAGCAGGGGGAGCATCTACGAGCAGTACTTC

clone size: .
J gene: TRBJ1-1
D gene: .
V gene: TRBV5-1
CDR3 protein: CASRGTPKTMNTEAFF
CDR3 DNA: TGCGCCAGCAGGGGCACTCCAAAAACCATGAACACTGAAGCTTTCTTT

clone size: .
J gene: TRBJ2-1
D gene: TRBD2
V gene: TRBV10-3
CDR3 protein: CAIGRSASGRRTSYNEQFF
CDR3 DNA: TGTGCCATCGGTAGGTCGGCTAGCGGGAGAAGGACCTCCTACAATGAGCAGTTCTTC

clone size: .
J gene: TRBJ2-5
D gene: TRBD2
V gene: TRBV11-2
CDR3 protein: CASSKGTSGKETQYF
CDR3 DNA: TGTGCCAGCAGCAAAGGGACTAGCGGGAAAGAGACCCAGTACTTC

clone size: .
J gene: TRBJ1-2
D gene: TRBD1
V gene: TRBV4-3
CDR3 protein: CASSQSHRETGTGGYYGYTF
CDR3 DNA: TGCGCCAGCAGCCAAAGCCATAGGGAAACCGGGACAGGGGGATACTATGGCTACACCTTC

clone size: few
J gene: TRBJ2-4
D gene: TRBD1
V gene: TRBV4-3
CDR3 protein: CASSQGQGAASKNIQYF
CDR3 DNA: TGCGCCAGCAGCCAGGGACAGGGGGCGGCGTCCAAAAACATTCAGTACTTC

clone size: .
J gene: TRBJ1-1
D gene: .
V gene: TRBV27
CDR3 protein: CASSFIRGSWNTEAFF
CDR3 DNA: TGTGCCAGCAGTTTTATAAGGGGCAGTTGGAACACTGAAGCTTTCTTT

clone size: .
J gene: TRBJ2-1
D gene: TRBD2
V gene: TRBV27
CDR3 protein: CASSSRGAGTSGTSSYNEQFF
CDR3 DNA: TGTGCCAGCAGCTCCCGGGGGGCCGGGACTAGCGGGACGAGCTCCTACAATGAGCAGTTCTTC

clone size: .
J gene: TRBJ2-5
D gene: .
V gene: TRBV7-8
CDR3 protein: CASSRGRQETQYF
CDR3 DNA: TGTGCCAGCAGTAGGGGTAGGCAAGAGACCCAGTACTTC

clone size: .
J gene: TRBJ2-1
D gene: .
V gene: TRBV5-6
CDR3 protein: CASSGAPGESYNEQFF
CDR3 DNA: TGTGCCAGCAGCGGGGCCCCAGGGGAGTCCTACAATGAGCAGTTCTTC

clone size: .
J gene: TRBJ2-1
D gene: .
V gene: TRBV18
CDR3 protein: CASSPRVVSDEQFF
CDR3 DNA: TGTGCCAGCTCACCAAGAGTAGTTTCGGATGAGCAGTTCTTC

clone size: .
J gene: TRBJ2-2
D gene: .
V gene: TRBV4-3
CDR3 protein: CASSQVYGTGELFF
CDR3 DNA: TGCGCCAGCAGCCAAGTGTACGGGACCGGGGAGCTGTTTTTT

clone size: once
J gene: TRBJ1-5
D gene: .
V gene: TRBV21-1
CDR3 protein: CAENPGLRQPQHF
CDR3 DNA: TGTGCAGAAAATCCGGGGTTACGACAGCCCCAGCATTTT